Listed below are T cell receptor beta chains from one sample, sequenced in a study of T cells in Graves' hyperthyroidism and ophthalmopathy. A single record per CDR3 protein comes from TCRdb applying MiXCR to the multiplex PCR reads. The sample has over 700,000 distinct CDR3 sequences; 18% are singletons. The sequenced material came from blood. These receptors were taken from a woman aged 45-65 years with Graves' hyperthyroidism that later progressed to Graves' ophthalmopathy. Both conserved end residues are part of each CDR3. Each record gives: V gene, clone size, D gene, J gene, CDR3 protein, CDR3 DNA. The D gene is left open where the match is weak. Clone size is shown for a subset of rows, as once, few, many or a class of expanded clone.

>TRBV18|few|-|TRBJ1-4
CASSPQATGEKLFF
TGTGCCAGCTCACCACAGGCCACGGGTGAAAAACTGTTTTTT
>TRBV20-1|-|TRBD2|TRBJ2-6
CSARGRGTGANVLTF
TGCAGTGCTAGAGGGCGGGGGACTGGGGCCAACGTCCTGACTTTC
>TRBV9|many|TRBD2|TRBJ2-3
CASRNGTSGADTQYF
TGTGCCAGCAGGAACGGGACTAGCGGCGCAGATACGCAGTATTTT
>TRBV10-3|-|-|TRBJ2-2
CAISGVEGQTATGELFF
TGTGCCATCAGTGGGGTGGAGGGGCAGACGGCCACCGGGGAGCTGTTTTTT
>TRBV12-3/TRBV12-4|few|-|TRBJ2-6
CASTPGVGVYSGANVLTF
TGTGCCAGCACCCCTGGGGTCGGGGTTTACTCTGGGGCCAACGTCCTGACTTTC
>TRBV11-2|many|-|TRBJ1-1
CASSRARSNTEAFF
TGTGCCAGCAGCCGCGCCAGGTCGAACACTGAAGCTTTCTTT
>TRBV3-1|many|-|TRBJ2-5
CASSQDLKSREYF
TGTGCCAGCAGCCAAGATCTTAAGAGCAGGGAGTACTTC
>TRBV29-1|few|-|TRBJ1-2
CSVEENGGSYGYTF
TGCAGCGTTGAAGAGAACGGTGGATCATATGGCTACACCTTC
>TRBV3-1|many|-|TRBJ1-1
CASSQLFDTDYTEAFF
TGTGCCAGCAGCCAACTTTTTGACACGGACTACACTGAAGCTTTCTTT
>TRBV6-5|many|-|TRBJ1-5
CASSYPAGQDSNQPQHF
TGTGCCAGCAGTTACCCCGCCGGGCAGGATAGCAATCAGCCCCAGCATTTT
>TRBV5-1|-|-|TRBJ2-3
CASTLEATDTQYF
TGCGCCAGCACCCTCGAGGCTACAGATACGCAGTATTTT
>TRBV7-2|few|-|TRBJ2-5
CASSLGDPWETQYF
TGTGCCAGCAGCTTAGGAGACCCATGGGAGACCCAGTACTTC
>TRBV4-1|-|TRBD1|TRBJ1-1
CASSLTFWDRGTEAFF
TGCGCCAGCAGCCTAACTTTCTGGGACAGGGGCACTGAAGCTTTCTTT
>TRBV27|-|TRBD1|TRBJ1-3
CASSLGRGGEPGNTIYF
TGTGCCAGCAGTTTAGGTCGAGGGGGCGAACCTGGAAACACCATATATTTT
>TRBV12-5|many|TRBD1|TRBJ2-1
CASGLGVGTGGRREQFF
TGTGCTAGTGGTTTGGGCGTTGGGACAGGGGGAAGAAGGGAGCAGTTCTTC
>TRBV5-1|-|TRBD2|TRBJ2-1
CASSSTGRTSVKNEQFF
TGCGCCAGCAGCTCCACCGGTAGGACTAGCGTAAAGAATGAGCAGTTCTTC
>TRBV30|many|TRBD1|TRBJ2-2
CAWTTGVSNTGELFF
TGTGCCTGGACTACAGGGGTTTCGAACACCGGGGAGCTGTTTTTT
>TRBV11-2|many|-|TRBJ1-1
CASSLVGGINTEAFF
TGTGCCAGCAGCTTAGTAGGGGGAATTAACACTGAAGCTTTCTTT
>TRBV12-3/TRBV12-4|few|-|TRBJ1-2
CASSFSGTQGGDTF
TGTGCCAGCAGCTTCTCCGGGACCCAGGGAGGGGACACCTTC
>TRBV30|-|-|TRBJ2-1
CAWSVGHLNEQFF
TGTGCCTGGAGTGTGGGACACCTCAATGAGCAGTTCTTC
>TRBV10-3|-|-|TRBJ1-4
CAIMSELNEKLFF
TGTGCCATCATGTCAGAGCTTAATGAAAAACTGTTTTTT
>TRBV11-2|many|-|TRBJ2-1
CASSLEQGWQFF
TGTGCCAGCAGCTTAGAGCAGGGGTGGCAGTTCTTC
>TRBV12-3/TRBV12-4|-|-|TRBJ1-3
CASQSRRTGNTIYF
TGTGCCAGCCAGTCACGCAGAACTGGAAACACCATATATTTT
>TRBV30|few|TRBD1|TRBJ1-1
CAGQGNTEAFF
TGTGCCGGACAGGGGAACACTGAAGCTTTCTTT
>TRBV3-1|few|-|TRBJ1-6
CASSQVRGQPSPLHF
TGTGCCAGCAGCCAAGTACGGGGGCAACCTTCACCCCTCCACTTT
>TRBV5-1|many|-|TRBJ2-1
CASRRAGQRYNEQFF
TGCGCCAGCAGGAGGGCGGGACAGCGCTACAATGAGCAGTTCTTC
>TRBV28|many|TRBD2|TRBJ2-1
CASPPVIHGRDYYNEQFF
TGTGCCAGCCCTCCTGTAATACACGGCCGGGACTACTACAATGAGCAGTTCTTC
>TRBV5-5|few|-|TRBJ2-2
CASRRSGGTGELFF
TGTGCCAGCAGGAGGTCAGGAGGGACCGGGGAGCTGTTTTTT
>TRBV18|-|-|TRBJ2-5
CASSPQRMAQETQYF
TGTGCCAGCTCACCACAGAGGATGGCCCAAGAGACCCAGTACTTC
>TRBV2|many|TRBD2|TRBJ2-1
CASSLGTSGNNEQFF
TGTGCCAGCAGTCTCGGGACTAGCGGAAACAATGAGCAGTTCTTC
>TRBV30|-|-|TRBJ1-6
CAWSVGLDRTPSPLHF
TGTGCCTGGAGTGTGGGCCTCGACAGGACCCCATCACCCCTCCACTTT
>TRBV6-5|-|TRBD1|TRBJ1-2
CASSYGTGQGGYTF
TGTGCCAGCAGTTACGGGACAGGGCAGGGTGGCTACACCTTC
>TRBV4-1|-|TRBD1|TRBJ1-5
CASSQGLQGSNQPQHF
TGCGCCAGCAGCCAAGGCTTACAGGGGTCCAATCAGCCCCAGCATTTT
>TRBV27|-|TRBD1|TRBJ1-5
CASRLTGGPLSNQPQHF
TGTGCCAGCAGGTTAACAGGGGGCCCACTTAGCAATCAGCCCCAGCATTTT
>TRBV7-9|many|-|TRBJ1-1
CASSPRFTGSEAFF
TGTGCCAGCAGCCCCCGCTTCACTGGAAGTGAAGCTTTCTTT
>TRBV9|many|-|TRBJ1-5
CASSRGQKNQPQHF
TGTGCCAGCAGTCGAGGACAGAAAAATCAGCCCCAGCATTTT
>TRBV10-3|-|-|TRBJ2-1
CAIRGTEYNEQFF
TGTGCCATCCGCGGGACAGAGTACAATGAGCAGTTCTTC
>TRBV27|few|-|TRBJ2-3
CASGRWAGSTDTQYF
TGTGCCAGCGGCCGGTGGGCGGGGTCCACAGATACGCAGTATTTT
>TRBV2|many|TRBD1|TRBJ1-1
CASRWTGNTEAFF
TGTGCCAGCAGATGGACAGGGAACACTGAAGCTTTCTTT
>TRBV11-1|many|-|TRBJ1-2
CASSSRNLYGYTF
TGTGCCAGCAGCTCACGGAACCTCTATGGCTACACCTTC
>TRBV7-2|many|TRBD1|TRBJ2-7
CASSFRDREAYEQYF
TGTGCCAGCAGCTTCCGGGACAGGGAGGCCTACGAGCAGTACTTC
>TRBV14|-|-|TRBJ2-1
CASSLPGISYNEQFF
TGTGCCAGCAGCCTCCCAGGGATCTCCTACAATGAGCAGTTCTTC
>TRBV14|few|-|TRBJ1-1
CVEVTEAFF
TGTGTTGAAGTAACTGAAGCTTTCTTT
>TRBV2|many|-|TRBJ1-4
CASREIATNEKLFF
TGTGCCAGCAGGGAGATTGCAACTAATGAAAAACTGTTTTTT
>TRBV20-1|few|TRBD1|TRBJ2-5
CSVDDRESGETQYF
TGCAGCGTCGACGACAGGGAGTCCGGTGAGACCCAGTACTTC